Below, 20 T cell receptor beta chains from the same sample are listed, as sequenced in a study of control samples from healthy donors and cancer patients. Generated by immunoSEQ multiplex PCR, the TCRdb table keeps only in-frame clones and is missing some. The sample records 70,000 to 85,000 clones, 84% being singletons. Sequencing was done on a sample of PBMCs. Every receptor here comes from a man aged 60 to 75 with head and neck cancer.

This clone was observed a handful of times. The chain employs TRBV6-5 and TRBJ1-5, with TRBD1 identical over 11 bases. The J segment lost 4 bases and the V segment lost 7 bases, leaving 6 bases of the junction unmatched. The CDR3 contains 15 residues. Germline CDR1 reads MNHEY; CDR2 reads SVGAGI. The CDR3 protein is CASKGQGAWNQPQHF. Written as DNA, the CDR3 is TGTGCCAGCAAAGGACAGGGGGCATGGAATCAGCCCCAGCATTTT.

The chain couples TRBV2 to TRBJ2-5, with D possibly TRBD1 on 6 matching bases. The CDR3 has 12 amino acids. Germline V gene data show CDR1 as SNHLY and CDR2 as FYNNEI. V was clipped by 8 bases and J by 1 base, with 8 bases between them. In nucleotides, the CDR3 is TGTGCCAGCCGCAGGGGCCAAGAGACCCAGTACTTC. Translated, it gives CASRRGQETQYF.

This chain connects TRBV30 to TRBJ1-3; the D is unclear. Looked up from germline, CDR1 is GTSNPN and CDR2 is SVGIG (reference sequence). Trimming took 0 bases from V and 0 from J, leaving 12 bases between them. CDR3 length: 16 amino acids. The CDR3 DNA sequence: TGTGCCTGGAGTGTACAAGGTACACACTCTGGAAACACCATATATTTT. This sequence encodes CAWSVQGTHSGNTIYF. Together with reference TRBV30 and TRBJ1-3, the CDR3 gives the full variable domain: SQTIHQWPATLVQPVGSPLSLECTVEGTSNPNLYWYRQAAGRGLQLLFYSVGIGQISSEVPQNLSASRPQDRQFILSSKKLLLSDSGFYLCAWSVQGTHSGNTIYFGEGSWLTVV.

V and J are TRBV4-2 and TRBJ2-5, with 10 bases lining up with TRBD2. V dropped 4 bases and J dropped 2; count of bases not matched to a gene: 7. The CDR3 length is 16 residues. Germline values: CDR1 LGHNA, CDR2 YNFKEQ. The CDR3 nucleotides read TGTGCCAGCAGCCCTACCGCACTAGCGGGGCAAGAGACCCAGTACTTC. This translates into CASSPTALAGQETQYF.

CDR3: CSASGYNEQFF. CDR3 DNA sequence: TGCAGTGCTAGTGGCTACAATGAGCAGTTCTTC. The chain employs TRBV20-1 and TRBJ2-1; no clear D. This CDR3 has 11 amino acids. CDR1 is DFQATT, CDR2 SNEGSKA, per germline (reference sequence). V lost 3 bases and J lost 3, with 3 bases in between.

This clone was observed many times. The CDR3 DNA is TGTGCCACGCAACGGTACGCAGGGAATAATTCACCCCTCCACTTT. This codes for CATQRYAGNNSPLHF. V is TRBV2 and J is TRBJ1-6, with TRBD1 as a possible D gene (5 bases). This CDR3 region has 15 residues. Germline V gene lookup returns CDR1 SNHLY and CDR2 FYNNEI. V was trimmed by 10 bases and J by 5 bases, leaving 18 bases between them.

V and J are TRBV19 and TRBJ1-5; the match to TRBD1 covers 7 bases. CDR1 is LNHDA and CDR2 is SQIVND in the germline V gene (reference sequence). This CDR3 has 16 amino acids. The junction had 11 bases not matched to a gene; V was cut back by 4 bases and J by 5 bases. Here the CDR3 DNA reads TGTGCCAGTAGTAGCTCGATCGGGACAGTGGATCAGCCCCAGCATTTT. The encoded protein is CASSSSIGTVDQPQHF.

This rearrangement joins TRBV11-2 to TRBJ1-3; TRBD1 matches at 9 bases. The trim removed 5 bases at V and 3 bases at J, leaving 11 bases unmatched. Per the germline V gene, CDR1 is SGHAT and CDR2 is FQNNGV. The CDR3 is 17 residues long. The DNA for the CDR3 is TGTGCCAGCAGCACTATGGGGGACAGGGTATTTGGAAACACCATATATTTT. This codes for CASSTMGDRVFGNTIYF.

This chain links TRBV30 with TRBJ2-4; D is unclear. V was clipped by 0 bases and J by 0 bases, with 9 bases between them. The CDR3 runs to 15 residues. Germline V CDR1 and CDR2: GTSNPN, SVGIG (reference sequence). CDR3 DNA sequence: TGTGCCTGGAGTGTACAAAGTCTAGCCAAAAACATTCAGTACTTC. As protein: CAWSVQSLAKNIQYF.

The chain uses TRBV5-4 and TRBJ1-3, with TRBD1 as a possible D gene (5 bases). The length of the CDR3 is 17 residues. Trimming removed 1 base from V and 0 bases from J, with 14 bases in between. Germline lookup yields CDR1 SGHNT and CDR2 YYREEE (reference sequence). The CDR3 reads CASSLNRGGGSGNTIYF. The CDR3 nucleotides are TGTGCCAGCAGCTTGAATAGGGGCGGGGGCTCTGGAAACACCATATATTTT.

The chain couples TRBV3-1 (or the pseudogene TRBV3-2) to TRBJ2-7; D might be TRBD1 (6 bases). The CDR3 is 13 amino acids. The V and J ends lost 6 bases and 5 bases respectively, with 14 bases between them. Germline V gene sequence: CDR1 LGHDT, CDR2 YNNKEL (reference sequence). The CDR3 loop reads CASSPDRTDEQYF. As DNA, the CDR3 is TGTGCCAGCAGTCCCGACAGGACCGACGAGCAGTACTTC.

This chain connects TRBV11-2 to TRBJ2-3, with 10 bases identical to TRBD1. Unmatched junction bases numbered 6, after V lost 5 bases and J lost 4 bases. The CDR3 is made up of 15 amino acids. Germline V gives CDR1 SGHAT, CDR2 FQNNGV. The CDR3 here is CASSTPGQGSDTQYF. The CDR3 bases are TGTGCCAGCAGCACCCCGGGACAGGGGTCAGATACGCAGTATTTT.

The chain is built from TRBV19 and TRBJ2-1, with 13 bases identical to TRBD2. The V segment lost 9 bases and the J segment 7 bases; nucleotides outside the gene matches: 12. The CDR3 is 16 amino acids. The V gene's germline CDR1 is LNHDA and CDR2 SQIVND (reference sequence). CDR3 in DNA: TGTGCCAGCGACGATGCCGGGACTAGCGGGAATAATGAGCAGTTCTTC. This codes for CASDDAGTSGNNEQFF. Based on the CDR3 plus reference TRBV19 and TRBJ2-1, the full variable domain is DGGITQSPKYLFRKEGQNVTLSCEQNLNHDAMYWYRQDPGQGLRLIYYSQIVNDFQKGDIAEGYSVSREKKESFPLTVTSAQKNPTAFYLCASDDAGTSGNNEQFFGPGTRLTVL.

The rearrangement uses TRBV18 and TRBJ1-1, with D unclear. Germline lookup yields CDR1 KGHSH and CDR2 LQKENI. This CDR3 region has 12 residues. V was trimmed by 4 bases and J by 2 bases, leaving 5 bases between them. CDR3 DNA: TGTGCCAGCTCACAGGGCAACACTGAAGCTTTCTTT. This sequence encodes CASSQGNTEAFF.

J is TRBJ2-3 and V is TRBV7-9; D tentatively reads TRBD1 or TRBD2 (6 bases each). The V end lost 1 base, the J end lost 9 bases, and 11 bases lay between the germline ends. Germline CDR1 SEHNR, CDR2 FQNEAQ (reference sequence). This CDR3 comprises 13 residues. This chain's CDR3 is CASSLEQGGTQYF. The CDR3 nucleotides read TGTGCCAGCAGCTTAGAACAGGGAGGCACGCAGTATTTT.

J is TRBJ2-7 and V is TRBV6-5; TRBD1 agrees at 8 bases. Losses at the gene ends were 10 bases for V and 2 bases for J; bases not matched to a gene: 4. Germline V gene data show CDR1 as MNHEY and CDR2 as SVGAGI. The CDR3 consists of 12 residues. This chain's CDR3 is CATDRATYEQYF. CDR3 coding DNA: TGTGCCACGGACAGGGCCACCTACGAGCAGTACTTC.

The J gene is TRBJ2-1, the V gene TRBV30; D unclear. Trimming pared 5 bases from V and 7 bases from J, leaving 18 bases between. Germline loops: CDR1 GTSNPN, CDR2 SVGIG (reference sequence). This CDR3 contains 14 residues. The CDR3, as DNA: TGTGCCTGGGCCCGGTGGTTGGATGGTAATGAGCAGTTCTTC. Its protein is CAWARWLDGNEQFF. The full variable domain, completed using reference TRBV30 and TRBJ2-1, is SQTIHQWPATLVQPVGSPLSLECTVEGTSNPNLYWYRQAAGRGLQLLFYSVGIGQISSEVPQNLSASRPQDRQFILSSKKLLLSDSGFYLCAWARWLDGNEQFFGPGTRLTVL.

The chain uses TRBV3-1 (or the pseudogene TRBV3-2) and TRBJ1-1; no clear D gene. The CDR3 has 14 residues. Germline CDR1 and CDR2: LGHDT and YNNKEL (reference sequence). With 3 bases removed from V and 4 bases from J, the gap between germline ends came to 12 bases. The CDR3 DNA follows: TGTGCCAGCAGCCACGGATTCGAGGGCACTGAAGCTTTCTTT. Its translation is CASSHGFEGTEAFF.

The chain links TRBV7-9 to TRBJ2-5; 7 bases are shared with TRBD2. The CDR3 extends over 17 amino acids. Germline values: CDR1 SEHNR, CDR2 FQNEAQ (reference sequence). The ends lost 3 bases at V and 4 bases at J; junction bases unmatched: 14. The CDR3 reads CASSLGGSARSRETQYF. In DNA form, the CDR3 reads TGTGCCAGCAGCTTGGGCGGGAGCGCCAGGTCAAGAGAGACCCAGTACTTC.

The gene calls are TRBV7-9 and TRBJ2-4, with 10 bases identical to TRBD1. With V trimmed by 1 base and J by 9 bases, 6 bases remained unmatched. The germline V gene has CDR1 SEHNR and CDR2 FQNEAQ (reference sequence). This CDR3 has 15 amino acids. CDR3 DNA: TGTGCCAGCAGCTTAGGACAGGGGGCCAGGGGCATTCAGTACTTC. Amino acid sequence: CASSLGQGARGIQYF.